Below, 16 T cell receptor beta chains from the same sample are listed, as sequenced in a study of cytomegalovirus exposure and HLA in healthy donors. The PCR contained 60 Vbeta and 13 Jbeta primers. Produced via immunoSEQ multiplex PCR; TCRdb's table is partial and in-frame only. Of roughly 180,000 clones in the sample, roughly three quarters were seen once. Sequences were obtained from PBMCs. These receptors came from a woman aged 25 to 39 in good health and CMV-seropositive.

In this sample, this clone turned up a few times. The chain is built from TRBV6-1 and TRBJ2-7, with 7 bases lining up with TRBD1. The CDR3 length is 15 residues. V shed 3 bases, J shed 2 bases, and the junction held 7 bases outside the gene matches. Germline CDR1 and CDR2: MNHNS and SASEGT. The CDR3 sequence: CASSEGVGQPYEQYF. The CDR3 DNA reads TGTGCCAGCAGTGAGGGTGTGGGACAGCCCTACGAGCAGTACTTC.

The gene calls are TRBV28 and TRBJ1-4; D call uncertain. CDR1 MDHEN and CDR2 SYDVKM come from the germline V gene. This CDR3 is built from 12 residues. The V gene lost 8 bases and the J gene lost 4 bases, with 8 bases spanning the gap. DNA of the CDR3: TGTGCCAGCCGGGTTCTTAATGAAAAACTGTTTTTT. Translating it yields CASRVLNEKLFF.

This clone was seen a handful of times. This chain joins TRBV25-1 and TRBJ1-2; 8 bases are a match to TRBD1. CDR1 and CDR2 from the germline V gene are MGHDK and SYGVNS. V shed 3 bases and J 6 bases; nucleotides not matched to a gene: 6. This CDR3 is built from 14 residues. This CDR3 is CASSDAGQVDGYTF. In DNA form, the CDR3 reads TGTGCCAGCAGTGACGCGGGACAGGTGGATGGCTACACCTTC.

V gene TRBV29-1 combines with J gene TRBJ1-2, with no clear D. V was pared by 6 bases and J by 2 bases, with 10 bases between. Looked up from germline, CDR1 is SQVTM and CDR2 is ANQGSEA. This CDR3 contains 12 residues. The DNA for the CDR3 is TGCAGCGTGGGCACACAGAACTATGGCTACACCTTC. Encoded protein: CSVGTQNYGYTF.

The chain couples TRBV2 to TRBJ1-5; no clear D. Trimming cost V 8 bases and J 0 bases, with 11 bases left between them. This CDR3 is 14 amino acids long. In germline, CDR1 is SNHLY, CDR2 FYNNEI. The CDR3 bases are TGTGCCAGCCAGGATGTGGATAGCAATCAGCCCCAGCATTTT. Translating gives CASQDVDSNQPQHF.

V and J are TRBV7-2 and TRBJ2-3, with a possible D match to TRBD1 (6 bases). The CDR3 is 15 amino acids. The germline V and J ends were trimmed by 4 bases and 1 base, with 12 bases remaining between them. Germline-derived CDR1 and CDR2 are SGHTA and FQGNSA. The CDR3 region has the DNA TGTGCCAGCAGCTCAGGGGTAGCTGGCACAGATACGCAGTATTTT. Translation gives CASSSGVAGTDTQYF.

The chain couples TRBV28 to TRBJ2-4, with D perhaps TRBD2 (5 bases). This CDR3 region has 14 residues. Germline V gene sequence: CDR1 MDHEN, CDR2 SYDVKM. Trimming took 5 bases from V and 3 from J, leaving 11 bases between them. This CDR3 is CASSPPGGKNIQYF. The CDR3 nucleotides read TGTGCCAGCAGTCCGCCCGGAGGCAAAAACATTCAGTACTTC.

The J gene is TRBJ1-2, the V gene TRBV9, with D perhaps matching TRBD1 (6 bases). The CDR3 has 12 amino acids. Trimming removed 3 bases at V and 10 bases at J, with 13 bases between. CDR1 SGDLS and CDR2 YYNGEE come from the germline V gene. Here the CDR3 reads CASSGDRIVYTF. The CDR3 region has the DNA TGTGCCAGCAGCGGAGACAGGATAGTCTACACCTTC.

This chain links TRBV29-1 with TRBJ2-1; 8 positions match TRBD1. The V and J ends lost 5 bases and 4 bases, in that order; junction bases with no gene match: 10. CDR1 SQVTM and CDR2 ANQGSEA come from the germline V gene. The CDR3 contains 15 residues. In DNA form, the CDR3 reads TGCAGCGTTTCACGGACAGGGTGGAGGTACAATGAGCAGTTCTTC. This codes for CSVSRTGWRYNEQFF.

A single count supports this clone. V is TRBV28 and J is TRBJ1-2; D is possibly TRBD1 (5 bases). V was cut by 7 bases and J by 4 bases, with 13 bases left in between. Germline V gene lookup returns CDR1 MDHEN and CDR2 SYDVKM. The CDR3 runs to 13 residues. CDR3 sequence: CASNGGPFYGYTF. The CDR3, as DNA: TGTGCCAGCAACGGGGGACCCTTCTATGGCTACACCTTC.

This chain links TRBV5-1 with TRBJ1-4; D is possibly TRBD1 (5 bases). Trimming stripped 2 bases from V and 8 bases from J, with 22 bases between. Germline CDR1 and CDR2: SGHRS and YFSETQ. CDR3 length: 17 amino acids. The DNA of the CDR3 is TGCGCCAGCAGCTTCTTCCCCCTGGGGAGGGGTGGGGAAAAACTGTTTTTT. Its translation is CASSFFPLGRGGEKLFF.

This clone has a single count. The gene calls are TRBV5-6 and TRBJ1-3, with TRBD1 as a possible D gene (6 bases). Trimming stripped 5 bases from V and 2 bases from J, with 14 bases between. CDR3 size: 15 residues. Germline assignment: CDR1 SGHDT and CDR2 YYEEEE. In DNA form, the CDR3 reads TGTGCCAGCAGTTTTCCCGAGGGGGCTGGAAACACCATATATTTT. This encodes CASSFPEGAGNTIYF. Full variable domain (remainder filled in from reference TRBV5-6 and TRBJ1-3): DAGVTQSPTHLIKTRGQQVTLRCSPKSGHDTVSWYQQALGQGPQFIFQYYEEEERQRGNFPDRFSGHQFPNYSSELNVNALLLGDSALYLCASSFPEGAGNTIYFGEGSWLTVV.

V usage is TRBV6-1 and J usage is TRBJ2-7, with 7 positions matching TRBD1. Germline lookup yields CDR1 MNHNS and CDR2 SASEGT. Unmatched junction bases numbered 6, after V lost 8 bases and J lost 2 bases. The CDR3 loop spans 13 amino acids. The CDR3 region is CASEGANPYEQYF. The DNA for the CDR3 is TGTGCCAGCGAGGGGGCCAACCCCTACGAGCAGTACTTC.

The rearrangement links TRBV4-3 to TRBJ2-1; D might be TRBD2 (6 bases). Trimming cost V 0 bases and J 0 bases, with 9 bases left between them. Germline V gives CDR1 LGHNA, CDR2 YSLEER. The CDR3 is made up of 16 amino acids. The chain's CDR3 is CASSQDSRDSYNEQFF. The CDR3 DNA follows: TGCGCCAGCAGCCAAGATTCGCGGGACTCCTACAATGAGCAGTTCTTC.

The V call is TRBV15, the J call TRBJ1-2, with 10 bases lining up with TRBD1. The ends lost 5 bases at V and 7 bases at J; junction bases unmatched: 7. Germline V gene lookup returns CDR1 LNHNV and CDR2 YYDKDF (reference sequence). The CDR3 loop spans 14 amino acids. The CDR3 reads CATSGRDRGFGYTF. CDR3 sequence (DNA): TGTGCCACCAGCGGCCGGGACAGGGGATTTGGCTACACCTTC.

V gene TRBV10-3 combines with J gene TRBJ2-1; 9 nucleotides align to TRBD1. The germline CDR1 and CDR2 sequences are ENHRY and SYGVKD. This CDR3 has 15 residues. J gave up 3 bases and V 7 bases, and 7 bases lay outside the gene matches. Written as DNA, the CDR3 is TGTGCCATCACCACGACAGGGGGACGCTACAATGAGCAGTTCTTC. It encodes CAITTTGGRYNEQFF.